The following is a TCR beta chain sequence with its context. Its cognate antigen is unknown. These data originate in a study of blood T cells in healthy people across ages. Across the whole study: Capture by template switching was about one barcoded beta molecule per two T cells.

Next came a second PCR, run for about 6 to 12 cycles, which used a sample-barcoded 5' primer along with a J-beta primer mix. A single record per CDR3 protein comes from TCRdb applying MiXCR to the 5' RACE reads. There are 1.5 million to 2 million distinct CDR3 sequences in the sample; just under 50% occur only once, and over 2% lies in the top ten. Germline assignment: CDR1 SGHDT and CDR2 YYEEEE. Losses at the gene ends were 4 bases for V and 6 bases for J; bases not matched to a gene: 3. The CDR3 is 14 amino acids. General study points: Whereas aged donors had fewer naive CD4+ cells, long-lived donors had more of them and higher diversity.

V and J are TRBV5-6 and TRBJ2-6; TRBD1 aligns across 8 bases. Sequencing input: blood. This sequence was found in a middle-aged woman in good health. The CDR3 loop is CASSTGQEANVLTF. CDR3 DNA sequence: TGTGCCAGCAGCACGGGACAGGAGGCCAACGTCCTGACTTTC.